This TCR beta chain was observed in a study of identical twins. TCRdb called the 5' RACE reads again in MiXCR, with one record for every CDR3 protein. The profile covers approximately 500,000 distinct CDR3 sequences, with roughly a quarter appearing a single time and about 2.7% taken by the ten largest. CDR1 is MDHEN and CDR2 is SYDVKM in the germline V gene. The CDR3 has 16 amino acids. V lost 7 bases and J lost 0, with 19 bases in between. The sample was also linked to a second study, of T cells expressing NK-cell markers. From that second work: Alpha-beta TCR T cells were the sole sorting target in several experiments, owing to an anti-gamma-delta TCR antibody.

The clonotype comes from a woman younger than 35 in good health. This chain joins TRBV28 and TRBJ2-7; D not certain. Sequencing used CD4+ T cells sorted from blood. The CDR3 region is CASTPFRGRNSYEQYF. The DNA of the CDR3 is TGTGCCAGCACCCCATTTCGCGGACGGAACTCCTACGAGCAGTACTTC. The full variable domain, completed using reference TRBV28 and TRBJ2-7, is DVKVTQSSRYLVKRTGEKVFLECVQDMDHENMFWYRQDPGLGLRLIYFSYDVKMKEKGDIPEGYSVSREKKERFSLILESASTNQTSMYLCASTPFRGRNSYEQYFGPGTRLTVT.